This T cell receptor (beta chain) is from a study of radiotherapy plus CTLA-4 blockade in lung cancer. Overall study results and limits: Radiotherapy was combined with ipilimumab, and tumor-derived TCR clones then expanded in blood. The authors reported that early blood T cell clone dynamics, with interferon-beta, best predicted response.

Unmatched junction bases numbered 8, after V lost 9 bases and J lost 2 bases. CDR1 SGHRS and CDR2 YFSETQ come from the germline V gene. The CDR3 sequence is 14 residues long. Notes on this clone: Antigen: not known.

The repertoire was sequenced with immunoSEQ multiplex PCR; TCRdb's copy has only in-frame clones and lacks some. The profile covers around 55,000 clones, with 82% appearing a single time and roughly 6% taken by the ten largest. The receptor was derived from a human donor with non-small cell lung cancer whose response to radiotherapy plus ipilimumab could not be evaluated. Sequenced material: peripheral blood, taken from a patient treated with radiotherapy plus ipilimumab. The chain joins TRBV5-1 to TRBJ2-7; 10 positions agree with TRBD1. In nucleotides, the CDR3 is TGCGCCACCTCGACCGGGACAGGGGCCTACGAGCAGTACTTC. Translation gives CATSTGTGAYEQYF.